This record covers a single T cell receptor (beta chain). Its cognate antigen is unknown. One end of the junction is discordant with germline, which a read error may explain. The CDR3 runs 14 residues. Germline V gives CDR1 MNHEY, CDR2 SMNVEV (reference sequence). This entry is derived from a study of cytomegalovirus exposure and HLA in healthy donors. Study as a whole: According to later analysis, the same platform produced the 120 validation and several hundred first-cohort repertoires.

Study-wide points: It was found in a later analysis that first-cohort TCR clusters tended to co-occur in the 130 or so validation repertoires.

The table came from immunoSEQ multiplex PCR; TCRdb's copy has only in-frame clones and leaves some out. The table shows about 130,000 clones, with 89% occurring only once. Input material: PBMCs. This TCR was sampled from a woman aged 18-29 years in good health and CMV-seropositive. This chain joins TRBV27 and TRBJ2-1; 7 bases align to TRBD2. CDR3 loop: CASSSSGVYIEQFF. Here the CDR3 DNA reads TGTGCCAGCAGTTCCAGCGGGGTGTACATTGAGCAGTTCTTC.